A selection of T cell receptor beta chains follows, all from one sample in a study of T-cell reconstitution after alpha-beta-depleted transplantation in children. MiXCR was run by TCRdb on the PCR reads, yielding one entry per CDR3 protein. The sample includes fewer than 750,000 distinct CDR3 sequences, about 21% of them seen just once. The material was PBMCs, mostly from graft donor cells, obtained 360 days after TCRalphabeta/CD19-depleted stem cell transplant. The receptors originated from a boy in the first two years of life who had a stem cell transplant for acute myeloid leukemia, so the T cells may come from the graft donor. Each CDR3 is given with its conserved first and last residue. The D gene is left open where the match is weak. The size of a clone is reported for some rows only, either as once, few or many, or as a class for expanded clones.

many | - | TRBJ2-1 | TRBV6-1 | TGTGCCAGCAGTGTGAGTCAAGACAATGAGCAGTTCTTC | CASSVSQDNEQFF
- | TRBD1 | TRBJ2-6 | TRBV28 | TGTGCCAGCAGTCCGGACAGGGGGTCCTCTGGGGCCAACGTCCTGACTTTC | CASSPDRGSSGANVLTF
many | TRBD2 | TRBJ2-3 | TRBV29-1 | TGCAGCGCCCCGACTAGCGGGGGGAATACGCAGTATTTT | CSAPTSGGNTQYF
many | - | TRBJ2-3 | TRBV29-1 | TGCAGCGTTGATCTCAGGGCAGATACGCAGTATTTT | CSVDLRADTQYF
- | - | TRBJ2-6 | TRBV20-1 | TGCAGTGCTTCTCCTGGGGCCAACGTCCTGACTTTC | CSASPGANVLTF
many | - | TRBJ2-1 | TRBV15 | TGTGCCACCAGCAGAGTAGGGGATGAGCAGTTCTTC | CATSRVGDEQFF
many | - | TRBJ2-3 | TRBV7-2 | TGTGCCAGCAGCTTAGCGGTGGGAGTAGATACGCAGTATTTT | CASSLAVGVDTQYF
- | - | TRBJ1-1 | TRBV29-1 | TGCAGCGTTGAGACGGGACAGAACACTGAAGCTTTCTTT | CSVETGQNTEAFF
- | - | TRBJ2-2 | TRBV25-1 | TGTGCCAGCAGGAGAACAGGGTCCGGGGAGCTGTTTTTT | CASRRTGSGELFF
few | - | TRBJ1-5 | TRBV9 | TGTGCCAGCAGCGTAGACGTCGGAAATCAGCCCCAGCATTTT | CASSVDVGNQPQHF
- | TRBD2 | TRBJ2-3 | TRBV2 | TGTGCCAGCAGTGACACGATTAGCGGGGGTAGCACAGATACGCAGTATTTT | CASSDTISGGSTDTQYF
few | TRBD1 | TRBJ2-3 | TRBV10-3 | TGTGCCATCAGTGAAGGGGACAGGGGGCACACAGATACGCAGTATTTT | CAISEGDRGHTDTQYF
many | TRBD1 | TRBJ2-1 | TRBV2 | TGTGCCAGCAGACCCGGGACAGGGGAGGGGGATGAGCAGTTCTTC | CASRPGTGEGDEQFF
few | TRBD1 | TRBJ1-2 | TRBV15 | TGTGCCACCAGCCCCCGACCCGGGACAGGGGTCTATGGCTACACCTTC | CATSPRPGTGVYGYTF
few | - | TRBJ2-5 | TRBV20-1 | TGCAGTGCTAGCGCAAAAGAGACCCAGTACTTC | CSASAKETQYF
- | TRBD1 | TRBJ1-5 | TRBV20-1 | TGCAGTGCCGAGGCTGAGGAAGACCAGGGGGGCAATCAGCCCCAGCATTTT | CSAEAEEDQGGNQPQHF
many | TRBD2 | TRBJ2-3 | TRBV7-3 | TGTGCCAGCAGCTCCAGCGGGGCAGATACGCAGTATTTT | CASSSSGADTQYF
many | TRBD2 | TRBJ2-1 | TRBV11-2 | TGTGCCAGCAGCCCCAGAGGTTGGTTAGCGGGGGGGACCTACAATGAGCAGTTCTTC | CASSPRGWLAGGTYNEQFF
few | - | TRBJ2-7 | TRBV12-3/TRBV12-4 | TGTGCCACCGGACGGACCCACTACGAGCAGTACTTC | CATGRTHYEQYF
few | TRBD1 | TRBJ1-1 | TRBV6-5 | TGTGCCAGCACCAGGGGGGGGGACATCACTGAAGCTTTCTTT | CASTRGGDITEAFF
- | - | TRBJ1-1 | TRBV21-1 | TGTGCCAGCAGCACAGGACCCTACAGGGATGAGGGAGAAGCTTTCTTT | CASSTGPYRDEGEAFF
- | TRBD1 | TRBJ1-4 | TRBV20-1 | TGCAGTGCTAGAAAGGGGGCCAATAATGAAAAACTGTTTTTT | CSARKGANNEKLFF